The rows below give T cell receptor beta chains drawn from one sample of a study of cytomegalovirus exposure and HLA in healthy donors. The data were produced by immunoSEQ multiplex PCR, yet TCRdb's version contains in-frame clones alone and is incomplete. In the table there are 150,000 to 200,000 clones, around 86% of which are singletons. Material for sequencing was PBMCs. These TCRs come from a girl aged 2-10 years in good health and CMV-seropositive. The CDR3 runs from the conserved cysteine through the conserved F or W. Fields, in order: J gene, clone size, V gene, D gene, CDR3 length, CDR3 protein, CDR3 DNA. D genes are given only for firm matches. Size values are once, few and many counts, or a class for expanded clones, and some rows have none.

j_gene: TRBJ1-2; abundance: -; v_gene: TRBV7-3; d_gene: TRBD1; len: 15; CDR3aa: CASSSGTGVGYGYTF; CDR3nt: TGTGCCAGCAGCTCAGGGACAGGGGTCGGCTATGGCTACACCTTC
j_gene: TRBJ2-5; abundance: -; v_gene: TRBV4-1; d_gene: TRBD2; len: 14; CDR3aa: CASSREGLAETQYF; CDR3nt: TGCGCCAGCAGCCGGGAGGGGCTCGCGGAGACCCAGTACTTC
j_gene: TRBJ2-7; abundance: -; v_gene: TRBV7-3; d_gene: TRBD2; len: 14; CDR3aa: CASSLGGGNYEQYF; CDR3nt: TGTGCCAGCAGCTTAGGCGGGGGGAATTACGAGCAGTACTTC
j_gene: TRBJ2-1; abundance: -; v_gene: TRBV4-1; d_gene: TRBD2; len: 15; CDR3aa: CASSQVAGDPNEQFF; CDR3nt: TGCGCCAGCAGCCAAGTAGCGGGAGACCCAAATGAGCAGTTCTTC
j_gene: TRBJ2-1; abundance: few; v_gene: TRBV12-5; d_gene: -; len: 15; CDR3aa: CASGLVLGPRVEQFF; CDR3nt: TGTGCTAGTGGTTTGGTACTCGGACCGCGGGTCGAGCAGTTCTTC
j_gene: TRBJ1-1; abundance: few; v_gene: TRBV10-3; d_gene: -; len: 14; CDR3aa: CAISVTKGVTEAFF; CDR3nt: TGTGCCATCAGTGTGACTAAGGGGGTCACTGAAGCTTTCTTT
j_gene: TRBJ2-7; abundance: -; v_gene: TRBV11-2; d_gene: TRBD2; len: 15; CDR3aa: CASSLIGGRTYEQYF; CDR3nt: TGTGCCAGCAGCTTGATCGGCGGGAGGACCTACGAGCAGTACTTC
j_gene: TRBJ2-5; abundance: -; v_gene: TRBV11-2; d_gene: TRBD2; len: 15; CDR3aa: CASSRTSGLGETQYF; CDR3nt: TGTGCCAGCAGCCGGACTAGCGGGTTGGGGGAGACCCAGTACTTC
j_gene: TRBJ2-5; abundance: -; v_gene: TRBV10-1; d_gene: TRBD2; len: 14; CDR3aa: CASTPRENEETQYF; CDR3nt: TGCGCCAGCACCCCGCGGGAGAATGAGGAGACCCAGTACTTC
j_gene: TRBJ1-5; abundance: once; v_gene: TRBV19; d_gene: -; len: 17; CDR3aa: CASSPRRGDYSNQPQHF; CDR3nt: TGTGCCAGTAGCCCGAGAAGGGGGGACTATAGCAATCAGCCCCAGCATTTT
j_gene: TRBJ2-3; abundance: once; v_gene: TRBV6-1; d_gene: TRBD2; len: 14; CDR3aa: CASLRTSDQDTQYF; CDR3nt: TGTGCCAGCTTAAGGACTAGCGATCAAGATACGCAGTATTTT
j_gene: TRBJ1-1; abundance: -; v_gene: TRBV30; d_gene: TRBD1; len: 17; CDR3aa: CAWSQPLGGTGITEAFF; CDR3nt: TGTGCCTGGAGTCAACCCCTGGGGGGGACAGGCATCACTGAAGCTTTCTTT
j_gene: TRBJ2-2; abundance: -; v_gene: TRBV7-9; d_gene: -; len: 14; CDR3aa: CASRWDLNTGELFF; CDR3nt: TGTGCCAGCAGATGGGACTTAAACACCGGGGAGCTGTTTTTT
j_gene: TRBJ2-7; abundance: few; v_gene: TRBV27; d_gene: -; len: 16; CDR3aa: CASSLSRNSGSYEQYF; CDR3nt: TGTGCCAGCAGTTTATCTCGTAATAGCGGCAGTTACGAGCAGTACTTC
j_gene: TRBJ1-1; abundance: -; v_gene: TRBV28; d_gene: -; len: 16; CDR3aa: CASSYQIGRKGTEAFF; CDR3nt: TGTGCCAGCAGTTATCAAATCGGGAGGAAAGGCACTGAAGCTTTCTTT
j_gene: TRBJ2-5; abundance: -; v_gene: TRBV30; d_gene: TRBD2; len: 15; CDR3aa: CAWKTSGSGGETQYF; CDR3nt: TGTGCCTGGAAGACTAGCGGGAGCGGGGGGGAGACCCAGTACTTC
j_gene: TRBJ1-2; abundance: -; v_gene: TRBV6-5; d_gene: TRBD1; len: 13; CDR3aa: CASSRDRIGGYTF; CDR3nt: TGTGCCAGCAGCAGGGACAGGATAGGAGGCTACACCTTC
j_gene: TRBJ2-1; abundance: -; v_gene: TRBV19; d_gene: TRBD2; len: 16; CDR3aa: CASSILGLAAYNEQFF; CDR3nt: TGTGCCAGTAGTATCCTGGGACTAGCGGCATACAATGAGCAGTTCTTC
j_gene: TRBJ2-1; abundance: -; v_gene: TRBV13; d_gene: -; len: 17; CDR3aa: CASRRAGAPSSYNEQFF; CDR3nt: TGTGCCAGCAGGCGGGCTGGCGCACCAAGCTCCTACAATGAGCAGTTCTTC
j_gene: TRBJ1-5; abundance: -; v_gene: TRBV2; d_gene: -; len: 13; CDR3aa: CASSEVTVGPQHF; CDR3nt: TGTGCCAGCAGTGAAGTTACGGTTGGGCCCCAGCATTTT
j_gene: TRBJ2-7; abundance: once; v_gene: TRBV9; d_gene: TRBD2; len: 15; CDR3aa: CASSVGSSGSNEQYF; CDR3nt: TGTGCCAGCAGCGTAGGGTCTAGCGGGAGCAATGAGCAGTACTTC
j_gene: TRBJ1-3; abundance: -; v_gene: TRBV25-1; d_gene: -; len: 14; CDR3aa: CASSDTSFGNTIYF; CDR3nt: TGTGCCAGCAGTGACACATCTTTTGGAAACACCATATATTTT
j_gene: TRBJ1-3; abundance: -; v_gene: TRBV30; d_gene: -; len: 15; CDR3aa: CAWSVRRVSGNTIYF; CDR3nt: TGTGCCTGGAGTGTACGGCGGGTGTCTGGAAACACCATATATTTT
j_gene: TRBJ2-7; abundance: -; v_gene: TRBV7-9; d_gene: -; len: 15; CDR3aa: CSSSLLGAGSNEQYF; CDR3nt: TGTTCCAGCAGCTTATTGGGCGCGGGTAGCAACGAGCAGTACTTC
j_gene: TRBJ1-1; abundance: -; v_gene: TRBV19; d_gene: TRBD1; len: 13; CDR3aa: CASSTRTGSIAFF; CDR3nt: TGTGCCAGTAGTACGAGGACAGGGAGCATTGCTTTCTTT
j_gene: TRBJ2-2; abundance: -; v_gene: TRBV10-1; d_gene: TRBD2; len: 17; CDR3aa: CASSLGTSGRPTGELFF; CDR3nt: TGCGCCAGCAGCCTCGGGACTAGCGGGAGACCCACCGGGGAGCTGTTTTTT
j_gene: TRBJ1-4; abundance: -; v_gene: TRBV5-1; d_gene: -; len: 12; CDR3aa: CASSLGGARLFF; CDR3nt: TGCGCCAGCAGCTTGGGTGGGGCCAGACTGTTTTTT
j_gene: TRBJ2-3; abundance: once; v_gene: TRBV29-1; d_gene: -; len: 13; CDR3aa: CSVFVVEADTQYF; CDR3nt: TGCAGCGTTTTCGTAGTAGAAGCAGATACGCAGTATTTT